The 20 T cell receptor beta chains reported below all come from one sample, sequenced in a study of blood T cell repertoires in COVID-19. Data came from immunoSEQ multiplex PCR; TCRdb stores just in-frame clones and leaves some out. Found here are roughly 140,000 clones, 80% to 90% of them singletons; the top ten hold approximately 38%. What was sequenced was peripheral blood. These receptors originate from a human donor in a cohort sampled during active COVID-19.

The chain couples TRBV29-1 to TRBJ2-7; D call uncertain. In germline, CDR1 is SQVTM, CDR2 ANQGSEA. V lost 5 bases, J lost 0 bases, and 5 bases lay in between. The CDR3 loop spans 11 amino acids. The CDR3 region has the DNA TGCAGCGTTTTATTCTCCTACGAGCAGTACTTC. Its protein product is CSVLFSYEQYF.

This rearrangement joins TRBV14 to TRBJ2-2, with D unresolved. Trimming took off 4 bases at V and 1 base at J, with 16 bases between the two ends. The germline gives CDR1 SGHDN, CDR2 FVKESK. CDR3 length: 17 amino acids. The CDR3, as DNA: TGTGCCAGCAGCCTGGTTCATGAACTTTTGAACACCGGGGAGCTGTTTTTT. This encodes CASSLVHELLNTGELFF. The full variable domain, in which reference TRBV14 and TRBJ2-2 provide the parts outside the CDR3, is EAGVTQFPSHSVIEKGQTVTLRCDPISGHDNLYWYRRVMGKEIKFLLHFVKESKQDESGMPNNRFLAERTGGTYSTLKVQPAELEDSGVYFCASSLVHELLNTGELFFGEGSRLTVL.

The V call is TRBV7-6, the J call TRBJ1-1, with D possibly TRBD1 on 6 matching bases. Per the germline V gene, CDR1 is SGHVS and CDR2 is FNYEAQ. V lost 5 bases, J lost 5 bases, and 15 bases lay in between. CDR3 length equals 14 residues. The DNA of the CDR3 is TGTGCCAGCAGCCCCAGGGGAGGGGGAACTGAAGCTTTCTTT. It encodes CASSPRGGGTEAFF.

CDR3 coding DNA: TGCGCCAGCGGGGGGGGCCAAGAGACCCAGTACTTC. This sequence encodes CASGGGQETQYF. The chain uses TRBV5-1 and TRBJ2-5; 7 bases are a match to TRBD2. The V gene end was trimmed by 7 bases and the J gene end by 1 base; junction bases not matched to a gene: 1. Germline V gene sequence: CDR1 SGHRS, CDR2 YFSETQ. The CDR3 has 12 amino acids.

This chain connects TRBV19 to TRBJ2-1, with TRBD1 identical over 7 bases. From germline, CDR1 is LNHDA and CDR2 SQIVND (reference sequence). The CDR3 loop spans 15 amino acids. Trimming took 7 bases from V and 6 from J; bases not matched to a gene: 12. CDR3 nucleotides: TGTGCCAGTACCCCGACAGGGCGTATCGGCAATGAGCAGTTCTTC. Its translation is CASTPTGRIGNEQFF.

This clone occurred a few times. The chain carries TRBV24-1 and TRBJ2-3, with TRBD1 identical over 8 bases. The CDR3 loop spans 17 amino acids. Germline CDR1 is KGHDR and CDR2 is SFDVKD. V was clipped by 2 bases and J by 6 bases; unmatched bases: 12. Here the CDR3 reads CATSDSLPTGAGDTQYF. CDR3 DNA sequence: TGTGCCACCAGTGATTCCCTCCCGACAGGGGCAGGGGATACGCAGTATTTT.

This clone has only a few counts. The CDR3 coding sequence is TGTGCCAGCAGTTTAAGACAGGGGCTTGTCTACACCTTC. It encodes CASSLRQGLVYTF. V and J are TRBV27 and TRBJ1-2; 8 nucleotides line up with TRBD1. The CDR3 contains 13 residues. With V trimmed by 2 bases and J by 10 bases, 6 bases remained unmatched. Germline lookup yields CDR1 MNHEY and CDR2 SMNVEV (reference sequence).

The chain employs TRBV5-4 and TRBJ1-4; tentative D call: TRBD1 (6 bases). The CDR3 is 15 residues long. Trimming removed 4 bases from V and 0 bases from J, with 10 bases in between. Germline CDR1 SGHNT, CDR2 YYREEE (reference sequence). The CDR3 nucleotides are TGTGCCAGCAGCGGGGGCGGTTCAACTAATGAAAAACTGTTTTTT. Its protein product is CASSGGGSTNEKLFF.

This clone has a handful of counts. The chain uses TRBV5-6 and TRBJ2-7; TRBD1 agrees at 11 bases. V was pared by 4 bases and J by 0 bases, with 6 bases of the junction left unmatched. Germline V lookup: CDR1 SGHDT, CDR2 YYEEEE. This CDR3 comprises 16 residues. The CDR3 is CASSLGTGGTSYEQYF. The CDR3 nucleotides are TGTGCCAGCAGCCTTGGGACAGGGGGAACCTCCTACGAGCAGTACTTC.

The chain couples TRBV7-3 to TRBJ2-3; TRBD2 matches at 8 bases. Germline loops: CDR1 SGHTA, CDR2 FQGTGA. CDR3 length: 14 residues. Losses at the gene ends were 6 bases for V and 0 bases for J; bases not matched to a gene: 2. CDR3 nucleotides: TGTGCCAGCAGGCGGGGGGCTAGCACAGATACGCAGTATTTT. Translation gives CASRRGASTDTQYF. The full variable domain, rest sourced from reference TRBV7-3 and TRBJ2-3, is GAGVSQTPSNKVTEKGKYVELRCDPISGHTALYWYRQSLGQGPEFLIYFQGTGAADDSGLPNDRFFAVRPEGSVSTLKIQRTERGDSAVYLCASRRGASTDTQYFGPGTRLTVL.

The chain links TRBV6-5 to TRBJ1-2; the D gene is possibly TRBD1 (6 bases). CDR3 length: 11 residues. Germline loops: CDR1 MNHEY, CDR2 SVGAGI. Trimming took off 8 bases at V and 5 bases at J, with 9 bases between the two ends. The CDR3 nucleotides are TGTGCCAGCCTCGGGACATATGGCTACACCTTC. It is translated as CASLGTYGYTF.

This clone was recorded a few times. This chain joins TRBV11-1 and TRBJ1-1; D is possibly TRBD1 (6 bases). The CDR3 consists of 14 residues. Germline assignment: CDR1 SGHAT and CDR2 FQDESV (reference sequence). With 5 bases removed from V and 5 bases from J, the gap between germline ends came to 15 bases. CDR3 in DNA: TGTGCCAGCAGCCACACGGGGGGCAGGACTGAAGCTTTCTTT. Protein sequence: CASSHTGGRTEAFF.

This clone was seen a handful of times. The J gene is TRBJ2-2, the V gene TRBV6-4; D uncertain. V was clipped by 0 bases and J by 4 bases, with 6 bases between them. The CDR3 length is 14 residues. Germline assignment: CDR1 MRHNA and CDR2 SNTAGT. The CDR3 nucleotides are TGTGCCAGCAGTGACTCGGGCATCACCGGGGAGCTGTTTTTT. This encodes CASSDSGITGELFF.

The rearrangement uses TRBV21-1 and TRBJ2-1; TRBD2, as called in the table, went unchecked against the DNA. TRBV21-1 is a pseudogene. The length of the CDR3 is 12 residues. The CDR3 DNA is TGTGCCAGCAGCCTTCCGGCGGCGAGGGCGTTCTTC. It codes for CASSLPAARAFF.

The chain is built from TRBV2 and TRBJ1-5; 7 nucleotides align to TRBD1. This CDR3 has 12 amino acids. V gave up 8 bases and J gave up 7 bases; unmatched junction bases: 5. The germline gives CDR1 SNHLY, CDR2 FYNNEI. For the CDR3, the DNA is TGTGCCAGCGAAGGGGGCGGGCAGCCCCAGCATTTT. Translation gives CASEGGGQPQHF.

The count of this clone is one. The rearrangement uses TRBV9 and TRBJ1-2; 7 positions match TRBD1. V trimming: 0 bases; J trimming: 9 bases; junction bases outside the gene matches: 20. Germline loops: CDR1 SGDLS, CDR2 YYNGEE. The CDR3 sequence is 18 residues long. CDR3 amino acids: CASSVAPSGQINNGRYTF. CDR3 DNA: TGTGCCAGCAGCGTAGCCCCATCGGGACAGATTAACAACGGGCGCTACACCTTC.

V is TRBV6-5 and J is TRBJ1-2; no definite D call. Trimming stripped 6 bases from V and 2 bases from J, with 10 bases between. CDR3 length: 13 amino acids. Germline loops: CDR1 MNHEY, CDR2 SVGAGI. The CDR3 coding sequence is TGTGCCAGCAGAACCCATGAGAACTATGGCTACACCTTC. This sequence encodes CASRTHENYGYTF.

This sequence joins TRBV12-3 or TRBV12-4 and TRBJ1-2; weak D call: TRBD1 (6 bases). The V end was cut by 7 bases, the J end by 7 bases, with 13 bases between. The CDR3 runs 12 residues. Here the CDR3 DNA reads TGTGCCAGCAAACAGGGTTTGGGTGGCTACACCTTC. Protein: CASKQGLGGYTF.

The chain links TRBV3-1 (or the pseudogene TRBV3-2) to TRBJ2-5; 12 nucleotides agree with TRBD2. V was pared by 1 base and J by 4 bases, with 4 bases of the junction left unmatched. The CDR3 consists of 16 residues. CDR1 and CDR2 (germline): LGHDT, YNNKEL (reference sequence). In DNA, the CDR3 is TGTGCCAGCAGCCAAGGGGCGGGACTAGCGGGAGAGACCCAGTACTTC. Encoded protein: CASSQGAGLAGETQYF.

The V call is TRBV6-1, the J call TRBJ2-1, with 8 bases fitting TRBD2. After removal of 0 bases from V and 6 bases from J, the junction contained 7 bases not matched to a gene. This CDR3 is built from 16 residues. Germline loops: CDR1 MNHNS, CDR2 SASEGT. In DNA form, the CDR3 reads TGTGCCAGCAGTGAAGCGCTTCGACTAGCGCGCAATGAGCAGTTCTTC. It translates to CASSEALRLARNEQFF.